A selection of T cell receptor beta chains follows, all from one sample in a study of long-term antiretroviral therapy in people with HIV. Libraries were prepared by immunoSEQ multiplex PCR; TCRdb keeps only in-frame clonotypes and omits some of them. The data show about 40,000 clones, with approximately 89% seen just once and 5.1% held by the top ten. The material was unsorted PBMCs, obtained 0.1 years before starting antiretroviral therapy. These receptor sequences come from a woman between 50 and 59 years old with HIV. Each CDR3 is given with its conserved first and last residue. The D gene is left open where the match is weak. The size of a clone is reported for some rows only, either as once, few or many, or as a class for expanded clones.

clone size,V gene,J gene,D gene,CDR3 DNA,CDR3 protein
.,TRBV19,TRBJ2-7,.,TGTGCCAGTAGTATAGATGGAGGTTACGAGCAGTACTTC,CASSIDGGYEQYF
.,TRBV5-1,TRBJ2-7,TRBD1,TGCGCCAGCAGCTTGGAGGGACAGGGGAACGAGCAGTACTTC,CASSLEGQGNEQYF
.,TRBV30,TRBJ2-5,.,TGTGCCTGGAGTGTCGGCATGCAAGAGACCCAGTACTTC,CAWSVGMQETQYF
.,TRBV9,TRBJ2-2,TRBD2,TGTGCCAGCAGCCGGAGGGGACTAGCGGGTTCGAACACCGGGGAGCTGTTTTTT,CASSRRGLAGSNTGELFF
.,TRBV6-1,TRBJ2-7,TRBD2,TGTGCCAGCAGTGAACGTCGGGGGGAGAGGTACGAGCAGTACTTC,CASSERRGERYEQYF
once,TRBV7-3,TRBJ2-2,.,TGTGCCAGCAGCTCTTCGACACCCCAAAACACCGGGGAGCTGTTTTTT,CASSSSTPQNTGELFF
.,TRBV25-1,TRBJ2-7,TRBD1,TGTGCCAGCAGGCGGGACAGGGGAGACTACGAGCAGTACTTC,CASRRDRGDYEQYF
.,TRBV6-1,TRBJ1-1,.,TGTGCCAGCAGTGAAGTAAACCGGGCAGCTTTCTTT,CASSEVNRAAFF
.,TRBV19,TRBJ1-5,TRBD1,TGTGCCAGTAGTGCCGGGACAGGTAAGGGTCAGCCCCAGCATTTT,CASSAGTGKGQPQHF
.,TRBV19,TRBJ1-5,.,TGTGCCAGTAGTATGCCAGTGGGTCAGCCCCAGCATTTT,CASSMPVGQPQHF
.,TRBV9,TRBJ2-2,TRBD1,TGTGCCAGCAGCGTCGACAGGGGACCCGGGGAGCTGTTTTTT,CASSVDRGPGELFF
.,TRBV30,TRBJ1-1,.,TGTGCCTGGATAGAGGCTGAAGCTTTCTTT,CAWIEAEAFF
.,TRBV11-2,TRBJ2-4,.,.,CASSWGQGAFVYF
.,TRBV5-4,TRBJ2-2,.,TGTGCCAGCAGCTTGGATAGAAACACCGGGGAGCTGTTTTTT,CASSLDRNTGELFF
.,TRBV6-5,TRBJ1-1,.,TGTGCCAGCAGATTCGGGGCAAACACTGAAGCTTTCTTT,CASRFGANTEAFF
once,TRBV10-3,TRBJ2-1,.,TGTGCCACGAAGACAGGTTCCTACAATGAGCAGTTCTTC,CATKTGSYNEQFF
.,TRBV29-1,TRBJ2-1,.,TGCAGCGTTGGTAACAGGGCAGGGGATGAGCAGTTCTTC,CSVGNRAGDEQFF
once,TRBV5-8,TRBJ1-1,.,TGTGCCAGCAGCCTGACTTGGGGCGCAGGGAACACTGAAGCTTTCTTT,CASSLTWGAGNTEAFF
.,TRBV7-3,TRBJ1-1,.,TGTGCCAGCAGCTTAAACCCCCCAGGGGACTACAACACTGAAGCTTTCTTT,CASSLNPPGDYNTEAFF
.,TRBV19,TRBJ1-6,TRBD1,TGTGCCAGTAGTATAGGCGGGACAGGGGATTCACCCCTCCACTTT,CASSIGGTGDSPLHF
.,TRBV2,TRBJ2-5,.,TGTGCCAGCGCGTACCAAGAGACCCAGTACTTC,CASAYQETQYF
.,TRBV29-1,TRBJ1-2,.,TGCAGCGTTGAAGCTACGGGACTAGACTATGGCTACACCTTC,CSVEATGLDYGYTF
few,TRBV7-2,TRBJ1-6,.,TGTGCCAGCAGCTTAACGGAGGATTCACCCCTCCACTTT,CASSLTEDSPLHF
once,TRBV27,TRBJ1-1,.,TGTGCCAGCAGTTTAGAGGGGATGAACACTGAAGCTTTCTTT,CASSLEGMNTEAFF
.,TRBV5-4,TRBJ1-6,TRBD1,TGTGCCAGCAGCTTACCCGGGACAGGGATTAATTCACCCCTCCACTTT,CASSLPGTGINSPLHF